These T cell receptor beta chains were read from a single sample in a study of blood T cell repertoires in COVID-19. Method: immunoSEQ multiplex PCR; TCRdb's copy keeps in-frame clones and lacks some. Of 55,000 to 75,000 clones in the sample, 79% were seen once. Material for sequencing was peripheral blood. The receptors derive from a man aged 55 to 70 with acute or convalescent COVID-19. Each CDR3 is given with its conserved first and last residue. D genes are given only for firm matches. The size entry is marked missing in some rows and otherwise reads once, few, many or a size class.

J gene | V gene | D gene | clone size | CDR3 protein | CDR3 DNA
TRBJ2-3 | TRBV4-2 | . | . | CASSPQGSSGTDTQYF | TGTGCCAGCAGCCCGCAGGGCAGTTCTGGCACAGATACGCAGTATTTT
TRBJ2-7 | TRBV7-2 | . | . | CASSLSTGQLTSYEQYF | TGTGCCAGCAGCTTATCCACCGGACAGCTAACCTCCTACGAGCAGTACTTC
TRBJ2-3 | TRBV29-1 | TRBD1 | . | CSVLTGSTDTQYF | TGCAGCGTTTTGACAGGGAGCACAGATACGCAGTATTTT
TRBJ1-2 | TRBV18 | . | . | CASSPDRRTGYTF | TGTGCCAGCTCACCAGACAGGCGAACGGGCTACACCTTC
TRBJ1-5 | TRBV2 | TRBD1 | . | CASNARGTAHQPQHF | TGTGCCAGCAACGCAAGGGGGACAGCCCATCAGCCCCAGCATTTT
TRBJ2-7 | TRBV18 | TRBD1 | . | CASSPGTGNYEQYF | TGTGCCAGCTCACCCGGGACAGGGAACTACGAGCAGTACTTC
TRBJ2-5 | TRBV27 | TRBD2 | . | CAVGPGRIKTQYF | TGTGCCGTGGGACCCGGGAGGATCAAGACCCAGTACTTC
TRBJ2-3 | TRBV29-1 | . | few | CSVSGALDTQYF | TGCAGCGTGTCAGGGGCGCTTGATACGCAGTATTTT
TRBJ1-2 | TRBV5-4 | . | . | CASSFQGGYTF | TGTGCCAGCAGCTTCCAGGGTGGCTACACCTTC
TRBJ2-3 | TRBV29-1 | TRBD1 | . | CSERQGSGDTQYF | TGCAGCGAGAGACAGGGGTCAGGTGATACGCAGTATTTT
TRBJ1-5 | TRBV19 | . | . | CASTDTSLDQPQHF | TGTGCCAGCACAGACACTTCCCTCGATCAGCCCCAGCATTTT
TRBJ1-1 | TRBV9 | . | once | CASSPMRGNTEAFF | TGTGCCAGCAGCCCTATGAGAGGGAACACTGAAGCTTTCTTT
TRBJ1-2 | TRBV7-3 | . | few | CASSLNPGAGSYTF | TGTGCCAGCAGCTTAAACCCAGGCGCGGGGAGCTACACCTTC
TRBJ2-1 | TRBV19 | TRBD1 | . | CASTTMGQENEQFF | TGTGCCAGTACCACCATGGGACAGGAGAATGAGCAGTTCTTC